The rows below give T cell receptor beta chains drawn from one sample of a study of regulatory T cells in long-lasting Graves disease. TCRdb reanalysed the multiplex PCR reads using MiXCR and keeps one entry per CDR3 protein. The table shows roughly 560,000 distinct CDR3 sequences, with around 15% occurring only once. The same sample was also studied in work on T cells in Graves' hyperthyroidism and ophthalmopathy.

Sequenced material: peripheral blood mononuclear cells (PBMCs), taken at new diagnosis, from a patient treated with antithyroid drugs. The receptors here all came from a woman aged 40 to 65 with Graves disease. The CDR3 runs from the conserved cysteine through the conserved F or W. A D gene is named only where the DNA matches it firmly. A clone size is listed for some rows: how often the clone was seen (once, few, many), or a class if it is expanded.

v_gene	d_gene	j_gene	abundance	CDR3aa	CDR3nt
TRBV9	.	TRBJ2-6	.	CASSEGTGTSGANVLTF	TGTGCCAGCAGCGAGGGGACCGGAACCTCTGGGGCCAACGTCCTGACTTTC
TRBV28	.	TRBJ2-1	many	CASSPQQGSSVQFF	TGTGCCAGCAGCCCTCAACAGGGCTCCTCGGTGCAGTTCTTC
TRBV12-3/TRBV12-4	.	TRBJ1-6	few	CASTPGTTNSPLHF	TGTGCCAGCACCCCCGGGACTACCAATTCACCCCTCCACTTT
TRBV6-2/TRBV6-3	.	TRBJ2-3	.	CASTRRGGSTDTQYF	TGTGCCAGCACCCGCCGAGGGGGGAGCACAGATACGCAGTATTTT
TRBV15	TRBD1	TRBJ2-1	many	CATRTGTAINNEQFF	TGTGCCACCAGAACCGGGACAGCCATCAACAATGAGCAGTTCTTC
TRBV12-3/TRBV12-4	.	TRBJ1-4	.	CASSLGGMYEKLFF	TGTGCCAGCAGTTTAGGAGGGATGTATGAAAAACTGTTTTTT
TRBV11-3	.	TRBJ1-6	few	CASSLGSTGQRNSPLHF	TGTGCCAGCAGCTTAGGTTCCACAGGCCAGCGGAATTCACCCCTCCACTTT
TRBV11-2	.	TRBJ1-1	many	CASNKDRPGTEAFF	TGTGCCAGCAACAAAGACAGGCCAGGGACTGAAGCTTTCTTT
TRBV19	.	TRBJ2-7	few	CASSPNRAYEQYF	TGTGCCAGTAGTCCTAACAGGGCGTACGAGCAGTACTTC
TRBV12-3/TRBV12-4	.	TRBJ1-4	.	CASTLGYTAGTNEKLFF	TGTGCCAGCACCTTAGGGTATACCGCTGGAACTAATGAAAAACTGTTTTTT
TRBV19	.	TRBJ2-7	few	CASSIGRAYEQYF	TGTGCCAGTAGTATCGGCAGGGCCTACGAGCAGTACTTC
TRBV20-1	TRBD2	TRBJ2-1	.	CSARGVSRGGRGYNEQFF	TGCAGTGCTAGAGGGGTTTCGCGGGGGGGCCGAGGTTACAATGAGCAGTTCTTC
TRBV3-1	.	TRBJ2-5	few	CASSHHGGAETQYF	TGTGCCAGCAGCCATCACGGGGGCGCAGAGACCCAGTACTTC
TRBV5-1	TRBD2	TRBJ2-5	.	CTSSSTSVYQETQYF	TGCACCAGCAGCTCGACTAGCGTTTACCAAGAGACCCAGTACTTC
TRBV4-1	TRBD2	TRBJ2-2	.	CASSRGTSGGVNTGELFF	TGCGCCAGCAGCCGCGGGACTAGCGGGGGGGTAAACACCGGGGAGCTGTTTTTT
TRBV2	.	TRBJ2-6	few	CASGQGLSGANVLTF	TGTGCCAGCGGGCAGGGACTCTCTGGGGCCAACGTCCTGACTTTC
TRBV20-1	TRBD1	TRBJ1-1	many	CSADRAEAFF	TGCAGTGCCGACAGGGCTGAAGCTTTCTTT
TRBV12-3/TRBV12-4	TRBD1	TRBJ1-4	many	CASRETGANEKLFF	TGTGCCAGCAGAGAAACAGGGGCTAATGAAAAACTGTTTTTT
TRBV2	.	TRBJ2-1	many	CASSEAAGSWHEQFF	TGTGCCAGCAGTGAGGCGGCCGGGTCTTGGCATGAGCAGTTCTTC
TRBV12-3/TRBV12-4	TRBD1	TRBJ1-6	.	CASSLGGQGDSPLHF	TGTGCCAGCAGTTTAGGGGGACAGGGGGACTCACCCCTCCACTTT
TRBV2	TRBD1	TRBJ1-1	.	CASILDRDSEAFF	TGTGCCAGCATCCTGGACAGGGACTCTGAAGCTTTCTTT
TRBV6-2/TRBV6-3	.	TRBJ2-7	many	CASSYSAGVYEQYF	TGTGCCAGCAGTTACTCCGCAGGGGTTTACGAGCAGTACTTC
TRBV15	TRBD1	TRBJ1-4	few	CATSRHTGGEEKLFF	TGTGCCACCAGCAGACACACAGGGGGGGAGGAAAAACTGTTTTTT
TRBV19	.	TRBJ1-1	few	CASTREASTEAFF	TGTGCCAGTACAAGGGAGGCTAGCACTGAAGCTTTCTTT
TRBV6-1	.	TRBJ1-3	.	CASSEVSGAGNTIYF	TGTGCCAGCAGTGAGGTTTCGGGGGCTGGAAACACCATATATTTT
TRBV12-3/TRBV12-4	TRBD2	TRBJ2-5	many	CASSFAHVLAGGRETQYF	TGTGCCAGCAGTTTCGCCCACGTCCTAGCGGGGGGTCGGGAGACCCAGTACTTC
TRBV4-1	.	TRBJ1-4	.	CASSHQIKEEKLFF	TGCGCCAGCAGCCACCAAATAAAGGAGGAAAAACTGTTTTTT
TRBV7-9	TRBD1	TRBJ1-1	few	CASSLDWLDRDTEAFF	TGTGCCAGCAGCTTAGATTGGTTAGACAGGGACACTGAAGCTTTCTTT
TRBV7-9	.	TRBJ1-5	few	CASSSSVGACQPQHF	TGTGCCAGCAGCTCTAGCGTGGGGGCCTGTCAGCCCCAGCATTTT
TRBV20-1	.	TRBJ1-2	.	CSARGLNYGYTF	TGCAGTGCTAGAGGCCTTAACTATGGCTACACCTTC
TRBV13	.	TRBJ1-1	many	CASSPGGITEAFF	TGTGCCAGCAGCCCTGGGGGGATCACTGAAGCTTTCTTT
TRBV19	.	TRBJ2-5	few	CASSSRDGAETQYF	TGTGCCAGTAGTTCCCGGGACGGTGCAGAGACCCAGTACTTC
TRBV6-1	TRBD2	TRBJ2-2	few	CASRRLAGANTGELFF	TGTGCCAGCAGGCGACTAGCGGGTGCGAACACCGGGGAGCTGTTTTTT
TRBV3-1	.	TRBJ1-1	many	CASSQWLNTEAFF	TGTGCCAGCAGCCAATGGTTGAACACTGAAGCTTTCTTT
TRBV12-3/TRBV12-4	.	TRBJ2-3	many	CASSFNSGIYTDTQYF	TGTGCCAGCAGTTTTAATTCAGGTATCTACACAGATACGCAGTATTTT
TRBV30	TRBD2	TRBJ2-3	few	CAWSAPPRGGPTDTQYF	TGTGCCTGGAGTGCCCCCCCCCGGGGGGGGCCTACAGATACGCAGTATTTT
TRBV20-1	TRBD1	TRBJ2-7	.	CSARASGGTYEQYF	TGCAGTGCTAGAGCATCAGGGGGCACCTACGAGCAGTACTTC
TRBV6-1	TRBD1	TRBJ2-7	many	CASTTTGTGAYEQYF	TGTGCCAGCACCACAACCGGGACAGGGGCCTACGAGCAGTACTTC
TRBV29-1	.	TRBJ2-2	few	CSVEDLSSANTGELFF	TGCAGCGTTGAAGATTTGTCCAGCGCGAACACCGGGGAGCTGTTTTTT
TRBV30	TRBD2	TRBJ2-3	many	CAWRVAGGSSTQYF	TGTGCCTGGAGGGTAGCGGGTGGAAGTTCTACGCAGTATTTT
TRBV14	.	TRBJ2-1	many	CASRLSGWALPDNEQFF	TGTGCCAGCAGGCTCTCCGGATGGGCCCTTCCGGACAATGAGCAGTTCTTC
TRBV25-1	.	TRBJ1-5	.	CASSESGEGQPQHF	TGTGCCAGCAGTGAATCTGGGGAAGGGCAGCCCCAGCATTTT
TRBV7-6	.	TRBJ2-1	.	CASSSMGEQFF	TGTGCCAGCAGCTCCATGGGTGAGCAGTTCTTC
TRBV19	.	TRBJ2-1	few	CASSQGGALYNEQFF	TGTGCCAGTTCTCAAGGGGGGGCCCTATACAATGAGCAGTTCTTC
TRBV28	.	TRBJ2-7	many	CASSLGGQGDYEQYF	TGTGCCAGCAGTTTAGGGGGGCAGGGGGATTACGAGCAGTACTTC
TRBV9	.	TRBJ2-2	few	CASSVVGDTGELFF	TGTGCCAGCAGCGTAGTCGGAGACACCGGGGAGCTGTTTTTT
TRBV4-2	TRBD1	TRBJ1-5	many	CASSQDLTGTKVNQPQHF	TGTGCCAGCAGCCAAGACCTGACAGGGACCAAGGTCAATCAGCCCCAGCATTTT
TRBV27	.	TRBJ1-1	many	CASTRGQNTEAFF	TGTGCCAGCACCCGGGGACAGAACACTGAAGCTTTCTTT
TRBV7-9	TRBD2	TRBJ2-3	.	CASSPGLAGGWSTDTQYF	TGTGCCAGCAGCCCCGGACTAGCGGGGGGGTGGAGCACAGATACGCAGTATTTT
TRBV9	.	TRBJ2-1	.	CASSVGGLWGDEQFF	TGTGCCAGCAGCGTAGGAGGCCTTTGGGGGGATGAGCAGTTCTTC
TRBV4-1	.	TRBJ1-2	.	CASSQPTGRGRRENGYTF	TGCGCCAGCAGCCAGCCCACGGGACGGGGTCGGAGGGAAAATGGCTACACCTTC
TRBV10-1	.	TRBJ1-6	many	CASSEATGDSPLHF	TGCGCCAGCAGTGAAGCAACGGGAGATTCACCCCTCCACTTT
TRBV9	TRBD1	TRBJ2-7	.	CASSVETGAYEQYF	TGTGCCAGCAGCGTCGAGACAGGGGCCTACGAGCAGTACTTC
TRBV29-1	.	TRBJ1-1	many	CSVRSRQKNTEAFF	TGCAGCGTCAGGTCGAGACAGAAGAACACTGAAGCTTTCTTT
TRBV20-1	TRBD1	TRBJ2-7	few	CSASDAGTVNTYEQYF	TGCAGTGCTAGTGATGCCGGGACAGTTAACACCTACGAGCAGTACTTC
TRBV4-1	TRBD2	TRBJ2-5	.	CASSHSAGLQETQYF	TGCGCCAGCAGCCACTCAGCGGGGCTCCAAGAGACCCAGTACTTC
TRBV30	.	TRBJ2-2	many	CAWSATSTGELFF	TGTGCCTGGAGTGCAACGAGCACCGGGGAGCTGTTTTTT
TRBV15	.	TRBJ1-6	few	CATSRGPGTDSPLHF	TGTGCCACCAGCAGAGGCCCCGGTACGGATTCACCCCTCCACTTT
TRBV27	TRBD2	TRBJ2-5	.	CASSSYWTSGGRETQYF	TGTGCCAGCAGTTCCTATTGGACTAGCGGGGGACGAGAGACCCAGTACTTC
TRBV20-1	.	TRBJ2-7	.	CSARLVAEQYF	TGCAGTGCTAGGCTCGTGGCCGAGCAGTACTTC